These 28 T cell receptor beta chains share one sample of origin, sequenced in a study of glioma-infiltrating T cells (dated by TCRdb to 2016 to 2017). Sequenced using an Illumina MiSeq. TCR alpha and beta CDR3 regions were amplified with the iRepertoire nested amplicon-rescue multiplex PCR (arm-PCR) platform from RNA. The public reads were reanalyzed by TCRdb: fastp trimming at Q25, MiXCR alignment, in-frame beta chains only. Rows matching on CDR3 protein sequence are summarized as one entry with the most common DNA and genes. The sample yields 20,000 to 25,000 distinct CDR3 sequences; around 24% were counted once. The ten largest make up about an eighth of the sample. Sequencing used glioma tissue, nonneoplastic brain tissue, or PBMCs (not recorded which). The origin of the receptors is a human donor with low-grade glioma or glioblastoma, undergoing nonglioma brain surgery, or in good health (not recorded which).

As to this clonotype: One junction end disagrees with the germline gene, perhaps due to a read error. This rearrangement joins TRBV20-1 to TRBJ1-6, with 7 bases matching TRBD1. Germline CDR1 reads DFQATT; CDR2 reads SNEGSKA (reference sequence). This CDR3 spans 14 amino acids. CDR3 residues: CSARATGDNSHLNF. The CDR3 DNA sequence: TGCAGTGCTAGAGCAACAGGGGATAATTCACACCTCAACTTT.

Remarks on this clonotype: A much bigger clone sits one base away, suggesting this may be a read error. The chain uses TRBV7-2 and TRBJ2-3; D is unresolved. CDR1 and CDR2 from the germline V gene are SGHTA and FQGNSA. This CDR3 is 14 amino acids long. The CDR3 region has the DNA TGTGCCAGCAGCCCCAGTGAGTTTACAGATACGCATTATTTT. Translating gives CASSPSEFTDTHYF.

In its sample, this clonotype was seen many times. This sequence joins TRBV15 and TRBJ2-1; D might be TRBD1 or TRBD2, each matching 5 bases. V gave up 0 bases and J gave up 5 bases, with 17 bases separating them. Germline V gene lookup returns CDR1 LNHNV and CDR2 YYDKDF (reference sequence). The CDR3 extends over 17 amino acids. CDR3 in amino acids: CATSRDRRGPGDNEQFF. The CDR3 DNA reads TGTGCCACCAGCAGAGATCGTCGGGGACCTGGGGACAATGAGCAGTTCTTC.

This clonotype appeared many times. The gene calls are TRBV7-9 and TRBJ2-1; D is uncertain. CDR1 and CDR2 (germline): SEHNR, FQNEAQ (reference sequence). V was trimmed by 3 bases and J by 4 bases, leaving 4 bases between them. The CDR3 runs to 12 residues. The CDR3 protein is CASSFYYNEQFF. The CDR3 nucleotides are TGTGCCAGCAGCTTTTATTACAATGAGCAGTTCTTC. The variable domain in full, completed from reference TRBV7-9 and TRBJ2-1, reads DTGVSQNPRHKITKRGQNVTFRCDPISEHNRLYWYRQTLGQGPEFLTYFQNEAQLEKSRLLSDRFSAERPKGSFSTLEIQRTEQGDSAMYLCASSFYYNEQFFGPGTRLTVL.

The sample holds many counts of this clonotype. The chain uses TRBV7-2 and TRBJ2-5; D call uncertain. This CDR3 region has 12 residues. V was trimmed by 3 bases and J by 5 bases, leaving 7 bases between them. Germline values: CDR1 SGHTA, CDR2 FQGNSA. The CDR3 bases are TGTGCCAGCAGCTTTAGGAGCGAGACCCAGTACTTC. Protein sequence: CASSFRSETQYF. Complete variable domain (other parts from reference TRBV7-2 and TRBJ2-5): GAGVSQSPSNKVTEKGKDVELRCDPISGHTALYWYRQSLGQGLEFLIYFQGNSAPDKSGLPSDRFSAERTGGSVSTLTIQRTQQEDSAVYLCASSFRSETQYFGPGTRLLVL.

A note on this clonotype: The junction departs from the called germline gene at one end, perhaps through a read error. V is TRBV2 and J is TRBJ1-2; no firm D call. The CDR3 has 11 residues. Per germline, CDR1 SNHLY and CDR2 FYNNEI. CDR3 residues: CASRKAYGYTF. For the CDR3, the DNA is TGCGCCAGCAGAAAGGCCTATGGCTACACCTTC. Complete variable domain (other parts from reference TRBV2 and TRBJ1-2): EPEVTQTPSHQVTQMGQEVILRCVPISNHLYFYWYRQILGQKVEFLVSFYNNEISEKSEIFDDQFSVERPDGSNFTLKIRSTKLEDSAMYFCASRKAYGYTFGSGTRLTVV.

With respect to this clonotype: The conserved phenylalanine or tryptophan is not found at the CDR3 terminus, so this likely reflects a read error. The limits of the CDR3 on the DNA are not certain, so only TCRdb's listed CDR3 is given. The chain employs TRBV6-6 and TRBJ1-6. CDR1 and CDR2 from the germline V gene are MNHNY and SVGAGI (reference sequence). The CDR3 extends over 14 residues, inclusive of both ends. CDR3 sequence reads: CASSYSREGSPLQS.

This clonotype was seen at least ten times. This chain joins TRBV7-2 and TRBJ1-3; no reliable D call. V was trimmed by 4 bases and J by 5 bases, leaving 9 bases between them. CDR3 length: 13 amino acids. Per the germline V gene, CDR1 is SGHTA and CDR2 is FQGNSA. This chain's CDR3 is CASSSSGRNTIYF. The CDR3 DNA follows: TGTGCCAGCAGCTCCTCCGGGCGAAACACCATATATTTT.

The chain combines TRBV20-1 with TRBJ2-5; D unclear. Germline-derived CDR1 and CDR2 are DFQATT and SNEGSKA (reference sequence). The CDR3 is 13 residues long. V lost 1 base to trimming and J lost 4 bases, with 10 bases between them. The CDR3 region is CSARGPSPETQYF. DNA for the CDR3: TGCAGTGCTAGAGGGCCTTCGCCAGAGACCCAGTACTTC.

CDR3 nucleotide sequence: TGCAGCGTTGAAGCCGGGAGCTCCTACAATGAGCAGTTCTTC. Its protein product is CSVEAGSSYNEQFF. The genes are TRBV29-1 and TRBJ2-1, with a possible D match to TRBD2 (6 bases). V was cut by 1 base and J by 0 bases, with 7 bases left in between. This CDR3 contains 14 residues. Germline CDR1 is SQVTM and CDR2 is ANQGSEA.

The chain employs TRBV7-2 and TRBJ2-1, with 7 bases that match TRBD2. The CDR3 sequence is 15 residues long. V trimming: 0 bases; J trimming: 8 bases; junction bases outside the gene matches: 7. The V gene's germline CDR1 is SGHTA and CDR2 FQGNSA. The CDR3 here is CASSLAVAGVDEQFF. The CDR3 region has the DNA TGTGCCAGCAGCTTAGCGGTGGCGGGGGTCGATGAGCAGTTCTTC.

This clonotype was detected only a few times. The genes are TRBV19 and TRBJ2-3; 8 nucleotides align to TRBD1. The germline V gene has CDR1 LNHDA and CDR2 SQIVND (reference sequence). V dropped 4 bases and J dropped 4; count of bases not matched to a gene: 10. The CDR3 loop spans 16 amino acids. CDR3 residues: CASSTSQGVAADTQYF. CDR3 sequence (DNA): TGTGCCAGTAGTACCTCACAGGGGGTCGCCGCAGATACGCAGTATTTT.

This clonotype was detected many times. The chain links TRBV6-2 or TRBV6-3 to TRBJ2-7, with 12 bases matching TRBD2. Trimming removed 6 bases from V and 1 base from J; junction bases left unmatched: 4. There are 15 residues in the CDR3. Germline CDR1 is MNHEY and CDR2 is SVGEGT. This chain's CDR3 is CASSVLAGGSYEQYF. CDR3 nucleotides: TGTGCCAGCAGCGTACTAGCGGGGGGTTCCTACGAGCAGTACTTC.

This clonotype was counted a single time. The chain combines TRBV7-2 with TRBJ1-6; maybe TRBD1 (6 bases). CDR3 length: 16 amino acids. V was cut by 5 bases and J by 5 bases, with 16 bases left in between. CDR1 is SGHTA and CDR2 is FQGNSA in the germline V gene. CDR3 nucleotides: TGTGCCAGCAGCCCCGGGACATATCTCGATAATTCACCCCTCCACTTT. As protein: CASSPGTYLDNSPLHF. The full variable domain, completed using reference TRBV7-2 and TRBJ1-6, is GAGVSQSPSNKVTEKGKDVELRCDPISGHTALYWYRQSLGQGLEFLIYFQGNSAPDKSGLPSDRFSAERTGGSVSTLTIQRTQQEDSAVYLCASSPGTYLDNSPLHFGNGTRLTVT.

There are a few counts of this clonotype. The chain is built from TRBV5-1 and TRBJ2-7, with TRBD2 matching 7 bases. V was clipped by 3 bases and J by 6 bases; unmatched bases: 6. CDR1 is SGHRS and CDR2 is YFSETQ in the germline V gene. This CDR3 is 13 amino acids long. DNA of the CDR3: TGCGCCAGCAGCTGGACGACTAGCAGCGAGCAGTACTTC. The encoded protein is CASSWTTSSEQYF.

Remarks on this clonotype: A much more abundant neighbour one base away suggests this may be a read error. This likely comes from a read error, as the CDR3 has no conserved phenylalanine or tryptophan at its end. This chain links TRBV11-2 with TRBJ1-1; D gene unclear. From germline, CDR1 is SGHAT and CDR2 FQNNGV. The CDR3 runs 12 residues. CDR3 amino acids: CASSLINTEAFS. CDR3 DNA: TGTGCCAGCAGCCTCATAAACACCGAAGCTTTCTCT.

By frequency in the sample, this clonotype is medium-sized. The chain links TRBV27 to TRBJ2-5; TRBD1 is a possible D gene (6 bases). Trimming left V 5 bases short and J 4 bases short, with 14 bases between. Germline V CDR1 and CDR2: MNHEY, SMNVEV (reference sequence). There are 14 residues in the CDR3. CDR3 DNA sequence: TGTGCCAGCAGTCTACTGGACAGCCCAGAGACCCAGTACTTC. Translating it yields CASSLLDSPETQYF.

This clonotype was found many times. The rearrangement links TRBV18 to TRBJ1-3; D is unresolved. The germline V gene encodes CDR1 KGHSH and CDR2 LQKENI. Trimming removed 5 bases from V and 2 bases from J, with 7 bases in between. CDR3 size: 13 residues. The CDR3 sequence is CASSGTAGNTIYF. The CDR3 bases are TGTGCCAGCTCAGGAACGGCTGGAAACACCATATATTTT.

This clonotype was detected ten times or more. The chain recombines TRBV25-1 with TRBJ2-5; D perhaps matches TRBD2 (5 bases). The CDR3 is 17 amino acids. Trimming took off 0 bases at V and 3 bases at J, with 17 bases between the two ends. Germline values: CDR1 MGHDK, CDR2 SYGVNS. This CDR3 is CASSEYNGGRSEETQYF. CDR3 nucleotide sequence: TGTGCCAGCAGTGAATATAACGGAGGTCGGTCAGAAGAGACCCAGTACTTC.

At least ten counts were recorded for this clonotype. The rearrangement links TRBV5-1 to TRBJ1-5; 10 bases match TRBD1. V lost 4 bases and J lost 5; bases outside the gene matches: 3. Germline V gives CDR1 SGHRS, CDR2 YFSETQ. This CDR3 comprises 14 residues. The CDR3 bases are TGCGCCAGCAGCCCAGGGACAGGGGATCAGCCCCAGCATTTT. Protein sequence: CASSPGTGDQPQHF.

The chain has TRBV29-1 and TRBJ1-2; D is uncertain. This CDR3 has 12 residues. With 1 base removed from V and 8 bases from J, the gap between germline ends came to 11 bases. From germline, CDR1 is SQVTM and CDR2 ANQGSEA. The chain's CDR3 is CSVEGVLRGYTF. The CDR3 DNA reads as TGCAGCGTTGAAGGGGTGTTAAGGGGCTACACCTTC.

About this clonotype itself: Since a much larger clone is just one base distant, this may be a read error. The chain links TRBV28 to TRBJ2-7, with no clear D. This CDR3 has 13 residues. Germline lookup yields CDR1 MDHEN and CDR2 SYDVKM. CDR3: CASSRAAPNDQYF. The CDR3 DNA follows: TGTGCCAGCAGTCGGGCAGCACCGAACGATCAGTACTTC.

This clonotype was counted a single time. The genes are TRBV28 and TRBJ1-5; a weak D match, TRBD1 (6 bases). Germline-derived CDR1 and CDR2 are MDHEN and SYDVKM. Trimming took 8 bases from V and 7 from J, leaving 12 bases between them. The CDR3 is made up of 12 amino acids. Here the CDR3 reads CASPRGEQPQHF. CDR3 in DNA: TGTGCCAGCCCAAGGGGGGAGCAGCCCCAGCATTTT.

Many counts were recorded for this clonotype. The rearrangement joins TRBV7-3 to TRBJ2-7, with a weak D call TRBD2 (6 bases). Trimming left V 6 bases short and J 3 bases short, with 12 bases between. The CDR3 sequence is 13 residues long. From germline, CDR1 is SGHTA and CDR2 FQGTGA. For the CDR3, the DNA is TGTGCCAGCAGATACCCCGGGGGCTACGAGCAGTACTTC. Its translation: CASRYPGGYEQYF.

The DNA for the CDR3 is TGTGCCAGCAGCCTGACCTCCCAGGTTGCGGAAAAACTGTTTTTT. Amino acid sequence: CASSLTSQVAEKLFF. The chain combines TRBV4-2 with TRBJ1-4; D is undetermined. CDR1 and CDR2 (germline): LGHNA, YNFKEQ. The V end lost 4 bases, the J end lost 8 bases, and 17 bases lay between the germline ends. This CDR3 region has 15 residues.

The chain joins TRBV11-2 to TRBJ2-1; 10 nucleotides match TRBD2. The germline V gene has CDR1 SGHAT and CDR2 FQNNGV. The CDR3 sequence is 16 residues long. V lost 2 bases and J lost 8; bases outside the gene matches: 9. In nucleotides, the CDR3 is TGTGCCAGCAGCTTACCTCTAGCGGGGGCCCGATATGAGCAGTTCTTC. This translates into CASSLPLAGARYEQFF.

There are many counts of this clonotype. The genes are TRBV4-2 and TRBJ2-1; no definite D call. CDR1 and CDR2 from the germline V gene are LGHNA and YNFKEQ. The CDR3 extends over 13 amino acids. V lost 1 base and J 7 bases, leaving 8 bases between the germline ends. CDR3 DNA sequence: TGTGCCAGCAGCCAAGTGGGTGGAAATGAGCAGTTCTTC. This encodes CASSQVGGNEQFF.

V and J are TRBV16 and TRBJ1-6; possibly TRBD1 for D (5 bases). The V end was cut by 0 bases, the J end by 10 bases, with 13 bases between. Looked up from germline, CDR1 is KGHSY and CDR2 is FQNENV. This CDR3 has 15 amino acids. The CDR3 DNA sequence: TGTGCCAGCAGCCAATCCGCGGCAGGGCGCTCACCCCTCCACTTT. This encodes CASSQSAAGRSPLHF. Filled out from reference TRBV16 and TRBJ1-6, the complete variable domain reads GEEVAQTPKHLVRGEGQKAKLYCAPIKGHSYVFWYQQVLKNEFKFLISFQNENVFDETGMPKERFSAKCLPNSPCSLEIQATKLEDSAVYFCASSQSAAGRSPLHFGNGTRLTVT.